The 32 T cell receptor beta chains presented below share a single source sample, sequenced in a study of PD-L1 blockade in urothelial cancer. Sequencing used immunoSEQ multiplex PCR; TCRdb keeps in-frame clones, though not all of them. This table has fewer than 45,000 clones, around 82% appearing once. The sequenced sample was PBMCs, obtained around atezolizumab (anti-PD-L1) treatment. The receptors were gathered from a man aged 55 to 70 with urothelial cancer.

This chain uses TRBV13 with TRBJ2-1; 9 bases match TRBD1. The junction had 13 bases not matched to a gene; V was cut back by 3 bases and J by 1 base. The CDR3 has 19 amino acids. Germline CDR1 and CDR2: PRHDT and FYEKMQ (reference sequence). In DNA, the CDR3 is TGTGCCAGCAGCTTGTCAGGTACAGGGGGCCGCCGATCCTACAATGAGCAGTTCTTC. Protein product: CASSLSGTGGRRSYNEQFF.

This sequence joins TRBV2 and TRBJ1-1; 8 nucleotides align to TRBD1. Germline V gene lookup returns CDR1 SNHLY and CDR2 FYNNEI. The CDR3 extends over 15 amino acids. V gave up 3 bases and J gave up 3 bases; unmatched junction bases: 6. The CDR3 DNA reads as TGTGCCAGCAGTGAGAACAGGGGGTGGTACACTGAAGCTTTCTTT. Translation gives CASSENRGWYTEAFF. The full variable domain, completed using reference TRBV2 and TRBJ1-1, is EPEVTQTPSHQVTQMGQEVILRCVPISNHLYFYWYRQILGQKVEFLVSFYNNEISEKSEIFDDQFSVERPDGSNFTLKIRSTKLEDSAMYFCASSENRGWYTEAFFGQGTRLTVV.

The chain joins TRBV11-2 to TRBJ2-7, with 9 bases matching TRBD2. Germline values: CDR1 SGHAT, CDR2 FQNNGV. The J segment lost 3 bases and the V segment lost 0 bases, leaving 12 bases of the junction unmatched. The CDR3 has 18 amino acids. This CDR3 reads CASSLDWSWGSGSYEQYF. The CDR3 bases are TGTGCCAGCAGCTTAGATTGGAGTTGGGGTAGCGGGAGCTACGAGCAGTACTTC.

The rearrangement links TRBV6-4 to TRBJ2-1; D is undetermined. The CDR3 sequence is 13 residues long. Germline CDR1 is MRHNA and CDR2 is SNTAGT. Deletions cut 2 bases from V and 6 bases from J, with 8 bases between. CDR3 nucleotides: TGTGCCAGCAGTGACCACCCGGGCAATGAGCAGTTCTTC. This gives the protein CASSDHPGNEQFF.

This rearrangement joins TRBV10-3 to TRBJ1-2; 9 positions agree with TRBD1. Germline CDR1 and CDR2: ENHRY and SYGVKD. This CDR3 comprises 16 residues. Germline trimming cut 4 bases from V and 2 bases from J; bases unmatched to any gene: 8. CDR3 amino acids: CAISGRDRAGNYGYTF. In DNA form, the CDR3 reads TGTGCCATCAGTGGGAGGGACAGGGCCGGGAACTATGGCTACACCTTC.

This sequence joins TRBV30 and TRBJ2-2, with TRBD2 as a possible D gene (5 bases). V lost 2 bases to trimming and J lost 2 bases, with 12 bases between them. The CDR3 totals 15 residues. Germline CDR1 GTSNPN, CDR2 SVGIG (reference sequence). The CDR3 sequence is CAWSRPDSNTGELFF. In DNA form, the CDR3 reads TGTGCCTGGAGTCGCCCGGACTCTAACACCGGGGAGCTGTTTTTT. The full variable domain, rest sourced from reference TRBV30 and TRBJ2-2, is SQTIHQWPATLVQPVGSPLSLECTVEGTSNPNLYWYRQAAGRGLQLLFYSVGIGQISSEVPQNLSASRPQDRQFILSSKKLLLSDSGFYLCAWSRPDSNTGELFFGEGSRLTVL.

The chain joins TRBV15 to TRBJ1-5; 10 bases align to TRBD1. CDR1 is LNHNV and CDR2 is YYDKDF in the germline V gene (reference sequence). This CDR3 has 18 amino acids. V dropped 0 bases and J dropped 5; count of bases not matched to a gene: 10. The CDR3 reads CATSRELSTGGLYQPQHF. CDR3 nucleotides: TGTGCCACCAGCAGAGAACTGTCGACAGGGGGCTTGTATCAGCCCCAGCATTTT.

The J gene is TRBJ1-4, the V gene TRBV5-8; no firm D call. V was shortened by 0 bases and J by 4 bases, with 7 bases between the two germline ends. Germline loops: CDR1 SGHTS, CDR2 YDEGEE. This CDR3 spans 14 amino acids. The CDR3 bases are TGTGCCAGCAGCTTGGTTGGGCATAATGAAAAACTGTTTTTT. It is translated as CASSLVGHNEKLFF.

This clone occurred once. V is TRBV28 and J is TRBJ1-6; D unresolved. Looked up from germline, CDR1 is MDHEN and CDR2 is SYDVKM. The CDR3 has 16 amino acids. V lost 8 bases and J 7 bases, leaving 21 bases between the germline ends. This CDR3 is CASGFPGPSQNSPLHF. CDR3 nucleotides: TGTGCCAGCGGATTCCCGGGTCCTTCGCAAAATTCACCCCTCCACTTT.

V gene TRBV5-4 combines with J gene TRBJ2-2; 14 nucleotides align to TRBD2. Germline CDR1 SGHNT, CDR2 YYREEE (reference sequence). The CDR3 is made up of 16 amino acids. With V trimmed by 5 bases and J by 7 bases, 7 bases remained unmatched. The CDR3 bases are TGTGCCAGCAGGACCGGGACTAGCGGGAGTGGCGGGGAGCTGTTTTTT. It is translated as CASRTGTSGSGGELFF.

CDR3 residues: CAISGGQGTDTQYF. The DNA of the CDR3 is TGTGCCATCAGTGGTGGACAGGGGACAGATACGCAGTATTTT. V gene TRBV10-3 combines with J gene TRBJ2-3; 9 bases line up with TRBD1. This CDR3 is built from 14 residues. Germline CDR1 is ENHRY and CDR2 is SYGVKD. J gave up 3 bases and V 4 bases, and 2 bases lay outside the gene matches.

The CDR3 sequence: CASGRDSTYEQYF. As DNA, the CDR3 is TGCGCCAGCGGCCGGGACAGTACCTACGAGCAGTACTTC. The chain is built from TRBV23-1 and TRBJ2-7; 7 bases line up with TRBD1. TRBV23-1 is reported as an ORF; its role is uncertain. The CDR3 has 13 residues. The junction had 6 bases not matched to a gene; V was cut back by 8 bases and J by 2 bases.

The rearrangement joins TRBV28 to TRBJ2-5; 7 positions match TRBD1. CDR3 size: 15 residues. With V trimmed by 5 bases and J by 1 base, 7 bases remained unmatched. Germline assignment: CDR1 MDHEN and CDR2 SYDVKM. CDR3: CASSLGGWGQETQYF. The CDR3 nucleotides read TGTGCCAGCAGTCTAGGGGGCTGGGGCCAAGAGACCCAGTACTTC.

V usage is TRBV19 and J usage is TRBJ2-7, with 10 bases identical to TRBD1. The CDR3 runs 16 residues. With 4 bases clipped from V and 7 bases from J, the junction kept 13 bases outside the gene matches. In germline, CDR1 is LNHDA, CDR2 SQIVND (reference sequence). The CDR3 coding sequence is TGTGCCAGTAGTAGGGGACCGGGACAGGGGATCGGAGAGCAGTACTTC. It translates to CASSRGPGQGIGEQYF.

This sequence joins TRBV19 and TRBJ1-2; tentative D call: TRBD1 (6 bases). The germline gives CDR1 LNHDA, CDR2 SQIVND (reference sequence). Trimming took 6 bases from V and 6 from J, leaving 11 bases between them. This CDR3 has 12 amino acids. The DNA for the CDR3 is TGTGCCAGTAGCGCCAGGGGCGATGGCTACACCTTC. This sequence encodes CASSARGDGYTF.

The CDR3 is CATARGGGYEQYF. CDR3 nucleotide sequence: TGTGCCACCGCCAGGGGAGGGGGCTACGAGCAGTACTTC. The gene calls are TRBV15 and TRBJ2-7, with a tentative D call TRBD2 (7 bases). The germline CDR1 and CDR2 sequences are LNHNV and YYDKDF (reference sequence). Between the trimmed V and J ends, which lost 8 bases and 3 bases, there was a span of 14 bases. The CDR3 sequence is 13 residues long.

The chain couples TRBV18 to TRBJ2-3; maybe TRBD1 (7 bases). The CDR3 is made up of 14 amino acids. The germline CDR1 and CDR2 sequences are KGHSH and LQKENI. V shed 4 bases and J shed 5 bases, with 13 bases lying between them. CDR3 in DNA: TGTGCCAGCTCACTACAGGGGAGGATAGATACGCAGTATTTT. This translates into CASSLQGRIDTQYF.

The chain combines TRBV5-1 with TRBJ2-2; 10 nucleotides match TRBD2. Germline V gene sequence: CDR1 SGHRS, CDR2 YFSETQ. The junction had 7 bases not matched to a gene; V was cut back by 4 bases and J by 7 bases. The CDR3 runs to 15 residues. The CDR3 nucleotides are TGCGCCAGCAGCGTGACTAGCGGGCGAAGCGGGGAGCTGTTTTTT. This gives the protein CASSVTSGRSGELFF.

The CDR3: CASSLGRLNTEAFF. The CDR3 DNA reads as TGCGCCAGCAGCTTGGGGCGGTTGAACACTGAAGCTTTCTTT. The chain couples TRBV5-1 to TRBJ1-1; D not certain. CDR1 is SGHRS and CDR2 is YFSETQ in the germline V gene. This CDR3 contains 14 residues. Trimming removed 0 bases from V and 0 bases from J, with 6 bases in between.

The rearrangement links TRBV2 to TRBJ2-7, with 8 bases fitting TRBD1. Germline values: CDR1 SNHLY, CDR2 FYNNEI. This CDR3 has 12 amino acids. Trimming at V came to 7 bases and at J to 3 bases, leaving 2 bases not matched to a gene. The CDR3, as DNA: TGTGCCAGCATACAGGGGGGCTACGAGCAGTACTTC. Encoded protein: CASIQGGYEQYF.

The CDR3 DNA is TGCGCCAGCAGCTTGGGACAATCCTACGAGCAGTACTTC. Amino acids: CASSLGQSYEQYF. The chain combines TRBV5-1 with TRBJ2-7; D is uncertain. CDR3 length: 13 amino acids. Germline lookup yields CDR1 SGHRS and CDR2 YFSETQ. V lost 0 bases to trimming and J lost 1 base, with 5 bases between them.

As to this clone: At one of its ends the junction is not consistent with the germline gene, which may arise from a read error. This chain uses TRBV27 with TRBJ2-7, with a tentative D call TRBD2 (6 bases). The CDR3 has 13 amino acids. CDR1 and CDR2 from the germline V gene are MNHEY and SMNVEV (reference sequence). The chain's CDR3 is CASSLPDRDPGDF. The CDR3 DNA follows: TGTGCCAGCAGTTTACCTGACCGGGACCCGGGGGACTTC.

This rearrangement joins TRBV4-1 to TRBJ2-4; the match to TRBD2 covers 9 bases. J gave up 0 bases and V 3 bases, and 12 bases lay outside the gene matches. Germline CDR1 reads MGHRA; CDR2 reads YSYEKL. The CDR3 extends over 19 amino acids. CDR3 region: CASSHGGLSGGLAKNIQYF. In DNA form, the CDR3 reads TGCGCCAGCAGCCACGGTGGACTTAGCGGGGGACTAGCCAAAAACATTCAGTACTTC.

The chain carries TRBV7-8 and TRBJ2-5; 7 bases align to TRBD1. This CDR3 is built from 14 residues. Germline V lookup: CDR1 SGHVS, CDR2 FQNEAQ. V shed 8 bases and J 5 bases; nucleotides not matched to a gene: 11. The CDR3 sequence is CASVPRGRMETQYF. In DNA form, the CDR3 reads TGTGCCAGCGTCCCAAGGGGGCGCATGGAGACCCAGTACTTC. The variable domain in full, with the rest retrieved from reference TRBV7-8 and TRBJ2-5, is GAGVSQSPRYKVAKRGQDVALRCDPISGHVSLFWYQQALGQGPEFLTYFQNEAQLDKSGLPSDRFFAERPEGSVSTLKIQRTQQEDSAVYLCASVPRGRMETQYFGPGTRLLVL.

This chain uses TRBV7-2 with TRBJ1-2; 7 nucleotides align to TRBD1. The V gene's germline CDR1 is SGHTA and CDR2 FQGNSA. The trim removed 3 bases at V and 7 bases at J, leaving 5 bases unmatched. The CDR3 has 13 amino acids. The CDR3 DNA follows: TGTGCCAGCAGCTTCAGGGGGGACTTTGGCTACACCTTC. Residues: CASSFRGDFGYTF.

This chain connects TRBV5-1 to TRBJ1-1; TRBD1 might be the D (5 bases). The germline CDR1 and CDR2 sequences are SGHRS and YFSETQ. V shed 4 bases and J shed 1 base, with 11 bases lying between them. The CDR3 totals 14 residues. The CDR3 DNA reads as TGCGCCAGCAGCCCGACCCAGGGGAACACTGAAGCTTTCTTT. Translating it yields CASSPTQGNTEAFF.

The J gene is TRBJ2-1, the V gene TRBV11-3, with TRBD2 as a possible D gene (6 bases). There are 15 residues in the CDR3. Germline CDR1 reads SGHNT; CDR2 reads YENEEA. V was clipped by 5 bases and J by 9 bases, with 20 bases between them. The DNA for the CDR3 is TGTGCCAGCAGCACCCGGGGTGGGGGAGGAGGTGAGCAGTTCTTC. Its translation: CASSTRGGGGGEQFF.

The chain uses TRBV5-6 and TRBJ2-3; D possibly corresponds to TRBD1 (5 bases). Germline loops: CDR1 SGHDT, CDR2 YYEEEE. The V end lost 3 bases, the J end lost 0 bases, and 5 bases lay between the germline ends. This CDR3 comprises 13 residues. Here the CDR3 DNA reads TGTGCCAGCAGCTCAGGGAGCACAGATACGCAGTATTTT. It translates to CASSSGSTDTQYF. The full variable domain, its missing parts supplied by reference TRBV5-6 and TRBJ2-3, is DAGVTQSPTHLIKTRGQQVTLRCSPKSGHDTVSWYQQALGQGPQFIFQYYEEEERQRGNFPDRFSGHQFPNYSSELNVNALLLGDSALYLCASSSGSTDTQYFGPGTRLTVL.

V and J are TRBV4-1 and TRBJ1-1, with D hard to call. The CDR3 covers 14 residues. Germline CDR1 is MGHRA and CDR2 is YSYEKL. Trimming pared 8 bases from V and 4 bases from J, leaving 17 bases between. CDR3 sequence: CASASAGSSTEAFF. CDR3 DNA sequence: TGCGCCAGCGCTTCCGCGGGCTCTAGCACTGAAGCTTTCTTT.

DNA of the CDR3: TGTGCCAGCAGCTCCACCCCTAGCGGGATAGTCAATGAGCAGTTCTTC. This gives the protein CASSSTPSGIVNEQFF. The chain has TRBV11-2 and TRBJ2-1; 9 nucleotides align to TRBD2. V lost 4 bases to trimming and J lost 6 bases; unmatched junction nucleotides: 10. Germline V gene lookup returns CDR1 SGHAT and CDR2 FQNNGV. This CDR3 contains 16 residues.

This chain uses TRBV11-2 with TRBJ1-4, with D perhaps TRBD1 (6 bases). Germline loops: CDR1 SGHAT, CDR2 FQNNGV. CDR3 size: 15 residues. The V end lost 5 bases, the J end lost 6 bases, and 16 bases lay between the germline ends. This CDR3 reads CASSPVQGLYEKLFF. The CDR3 DNA reads TGTGCCAGCAGCCCAGTACAGGGTCTCTATGAAAAACTGTTTTTT.

The chain couples TRBV29-1 to TRBJ1-2, with D unresolved. CDR3 length equals 14 residues. Per the germline V gene, CDR1 is SQVTM and CDR2 is ANQGSEA. V was trimmed by 3 bases and J by 0 bases, leaving 11 bases between them. The CDR3 DNA is TGCAGCGTTGAGCCTCCAGCGCCTAACTATGGCTACACCTTC. Protein: CSVEPPAPNYGYTF.